Listed below are T cell receptor beta chains from one sample, sequenced in a study of beta chain features in type 1 diabetes. Using immunoSEQ multiplex PCR, the repertoire was profiled, and TCRdb retains in-frame clones only, with some absent. The sample contains roughly 370,000 clones, approximately 15% of which appear only once. Sequenced: naive CD4+ T cells from blood. The source of these receptors is a young man in good health. Both conserved end residues are part of each CDR3. A D gene is named only where the DNA matches it firmly. Clone size appears in some rows only: once, few, many, or a class for an expanded clone.

J: TRBJ1-1; D: .; size: .; V: TRBV29-1; DNA: TGCAGCGTTGGGGGGGACACTGAAGCTTTCTTT; CDR3: CSVGGDTEAFF
J: TRBJ1-2; D: .; size: few; V: TRBV7-9; DNA: TGTGCCAGCAGCTTATCAGGGCCAAATGGCTACACCTTC; CDR3: CASSLSGPNGYTF
J: TRBJ2-1; D: TRBD2; size: few; V: TRBV7-9; DNA: TGTGTCCAAACGGGGGGTTCCTACAATGAGCAGTTCTTC; CDR3: CVQTGGSYNEQFF
J: TRBJ1-1; D: .; size: .; V: TRBV12-5; DNA: TGTGCTAGTGGTTTGGGACTCACTGAAGCTTTCTTT; CDR3: CASGLGLTEAFF
J: TRBJ2-3; D: .; size: .; V: TRBV5-6; DNA: TGTGCCAGCAGCTTACCTGGAGGCTCGGATACGCAGTATTTT; CDR3: CASSLPGGSDTQYF
J: TRBJ2-5; D: .; size: .; V: TRBV7-2; DNA: TGTGCCAGCAGTCGAACCGGGAAGAGCGGGGAGACCCAGTACTTC; CDR3: CASSRTGKSGETQYF
J: TRBJ2-1; D: TRBD2; size: few; V: TRBV29-1; DNA: TGCAGCGTTGAAGGGCTAGCGGGAGGCTCCGGGAATGAGCAGTTCTTC; CDR3: CSVEGLAGGSGNEQFF
J: TRBJ2-1; D: .; size: .; V: TRBV4-2; DNA: TGTGCCAGCAGCCAAGTAAGTCCGGTCCACTCCTACAATGAGCAGTTCTTC; CDR3: CASSQVSPVHSYNEQFF
J: TRBJ2-6; D: .; size: few; V: TRBV11-1; DNA: TGTGCCAGCAGCTTATCTTTTAGGGGGGCTGGGGCCAACGTCCTGACTTTC; CDR3: CASSLSFRGAGANVLTF
J: TRBJ2-3; D: .; size: few; V: TRBV9; DNA: TGTGCCAGCAGCGTAGCGCAGTTCCCAGATACGCAGTATTTT; CDR3: CASSVAQFPDTQYF
J: TRBJ2-1; D: TRBD1; size: few; V: TRBV7-2; DNA: TGTGCCAGCAGCATATCCAGGACAGGGAATGAGCAGTTCTTC; CDR3: CASSISRTGNEQFF
J: TRBJ2-3; D: TRBD2; size: few; V: TRBV7-7; DNA: TGTGCTAGCAGCCTAAGCGGGGCGGGTACAGATACGCAGTATTTT; CDR3: CASSLSGAGTDTQYF
J: TRBJ1-3; D: TRBD1; size: .; V: TRBV5-1; DNA: TGCGCCAGCAGCCAGGGACAGCTCTCTGGAAACACCATATATTTT; CDR3: CASSQGQLSGNTIYF
J: TRBJ1-2; D: .; size: .; V: TRBV30; DNA: TGTGCCTGGAGTGTACGTGCAGGGTTTGGCTACACCTTC; CDR3: CAWSVRAGFGYTF
J: TRBJ2-7; D: .; size: few; V: TRBV6-5; DNA: TGTGCCAGCAGCCGGGACACCCACGAGCAGTACTTC; CDR3: CASSRDTHEQYF
J: TRBJ2-3; D: .; size: .; V: TRBV29-1; DNA: TGCAGCGTTGTGGGGAACACAGATACGCAGTATTTT; CDR3: CSVVGNTDTQYF
J: TRBJ1-4; D: .; size: .; V: TRBV30; DNA: TGTGCCTGGAGTCCGGTGGGGCATTCTAATGAAAAACTGTTTTTT; CDR3: CAWSPVGHSNEKLFF
J: TRBJ2-1; D: .; size: few; V: TRBV2; DNA: TGTGCCAGCAGGGAGTTCGAAAATGAGCAGTTCTTC; CDR3: CASREFENEQFF